This T cell receptor (beta chain) is drawn from a study of human T cells and chemical hapten exposure. The wider study: Sensitization employed 2% DPC on roughly 2 cm by roughly 2 cm of upper inner arm skin.

Points from the study as a whole: The donor cohort had alopecia, so its immune response may not match that of healthy people.

On this clonotype: Its matching antigen is unknown.

Trimming stripped 4 bases from V and 4 bases from J, with 13 bases between. The germline gives CDR1 MNHEY, CDR2 SVGAGI. The CDR3 contains 14 residues. MiXCR, applied by TCRdb to the RACE reads, yields one record per CDR3 protein. There are around 350,000 distinct CDR3 sequences in the sample; about 5.4% occur only once, and more than 8% lies in the top ten. Time point reported: pre-sensitization, week 0. Specified treatment: therapeutic diphenylcyclopropenone sensitization with weekly scalp DPC. The source material was whole blood, sampled in connection with sensitization to the hapten diphenylcyclopropenone (DPC). The receptor's source is a woman younger than 30 with alopecia areata. Some clones in this sample may be carry-over from other donors' samples. The V call is TRBV6-5, the J call TRBJ1-2; D may be TRBD1 (6 bases). DNA of the CDR3: TGTGCCAGCAGTTCAGAGACAGGAGTCTATGGCTACACCTTC. Its translation is CASSSETGVYGYTF.